These T cell receptor beta chains were read from a single sample in a study of cytomegalovirus exposure and HLA in healthy donors. Assay used: immunoSEQ multiplex PCR; TCRdb lists only in-frame clones, some missing. The sample yields roughly 140,000 clones, approximately 68% seen once. Sequenced: PBMCs. These receptor sequences come from a man aged 35-49 years in good health and CMV-seronegative. Each CDR3 is given without its conserved first and last residue.

>TRBV19|13
ASKGGQRGNQPQN
>TRBV7-2|9
ASSPKETQY
>TRBV25-1|13
ASSEYETGSGPLH
>TRBV27|10
ASSYTTGVQY
>TRBV19|9
ASSSQGGIT
>TRBV6-1|12
ASSLGGTSGTQY
>TRBV10-1|13
ASSYGTSGGETQY
>TRBV28|12
ASSFPGGIYGYT
>TRBV10-2|12
ASKLAGGTYEQY
>TRBV14|13
ASSQTSGATGELF
>TRBV2|13
ASSGGTGTNEKLF
>TRBV7-2|16
ASSLFPPDSAGTDTQY
>TRBV5-1|12
ASSSGGTPGSYT
>TRBV6-1|11
ASLLPGNTEAF
>TRBV25-1|12
ASSDSGTNYEQY
>TRBV2|14
ASSENRVLVTGELF
>TRBV27|11
ASSWAGSYEQY
>TRBV7-3|14
ASSLIATTRNTEAF
>TRBV5-1|13
ASSPASGVGTEAF
>TRBV9|15
ASSPSPRVPANYGYT
>TRBV25-1|12
ASRRRGGTREQY
>TRBV5-1|13
ASSLRQGDSVGYT
>TRBV10-3|10
AISVTGYEQY
>TRBV9|14
ASSEGLAGGQETQY
>TRBV2|15
ASNLRAGGPNTGELF
>TRBV29-1|11
SYRDSKPNEQF
>TRBV7-8|13
ASSLWLAKNNEQF
>TRBV4-1|14
ASSQVPTEFFYGYT
>TRBV4-3|14
ASSQDMTGGAETQY
>TRBV19|12
ASSMLSASGGYP
>TRBV7-8|13
ASSRKTRPYNEQF
>TRBV7-9|11
ASSLMGDTEAF
>TRBV12-1|15
ASSLGLAEISYNEQF
>TRBV10-2|13
ASSRGGRVNTEAF
>TRBV11-3|12
ASRLDLNTGELF
>TRBV6-5|13
ASRPPGTGLDEQY
>TRBV6-5|9
ASSAGCGYT
>TRBV5-1|12
ASSLEGAGTEAF
>TRBV4-3|13
ASSQEGGGHYGYP
>TRBV5-4|16
ASSLPTSGITNTGELF
>TRBV6-5|13
ASIQAAGGGYEQY
>TRBV7-4|15
ASSFRLAGAYQETQY
>TRBV18|11
ASSPSGRDEQF
>TRBV6-5|13
ASSYFLQGNNEQF
>TRBV6-5|13
ASSGDAGTAAEQY
>TRBV30|11
AWSWTGEQPQN
>TRBV7-2|12
ASRARDYTDTQY
>TRBV5-6|10
ASSLNSPVAY
>TRBV4-2|13
ASSKWRAPNQPQH
>TRBV4-1|13
ASSRDWSSYNEQF